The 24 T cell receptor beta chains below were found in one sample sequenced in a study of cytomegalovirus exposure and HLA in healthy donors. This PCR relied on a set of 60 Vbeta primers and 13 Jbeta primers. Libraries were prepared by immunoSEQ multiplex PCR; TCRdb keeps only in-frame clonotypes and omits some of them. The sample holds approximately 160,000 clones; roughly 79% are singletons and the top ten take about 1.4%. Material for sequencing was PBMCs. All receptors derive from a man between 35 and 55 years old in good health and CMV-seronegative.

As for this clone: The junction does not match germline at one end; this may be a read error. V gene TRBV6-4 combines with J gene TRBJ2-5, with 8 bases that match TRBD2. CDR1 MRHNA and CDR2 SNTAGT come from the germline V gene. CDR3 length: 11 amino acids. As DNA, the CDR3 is TGTGCCAGCAGGACCGGGACTAGTAGGGACTTC. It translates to CASRTGTSRDF.

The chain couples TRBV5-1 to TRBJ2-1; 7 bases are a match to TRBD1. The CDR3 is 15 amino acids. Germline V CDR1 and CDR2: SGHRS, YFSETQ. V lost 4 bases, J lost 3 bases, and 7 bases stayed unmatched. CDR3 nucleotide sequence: TGCGCCAGCAGCCAACAGGGGCTGGACTACAATGAGCAGTTCTTC. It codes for CASSQQGLDYNEQFF.

The DNA of the CDR3 is TGTGCCAGCAGTCCCCTCGGTGGGAGAGGAACCGGGGAGCTGTTTTTT. Its protein is CASSPLGGRGTGELFF. This chain uses TRBV27 with TRBJ2-2, with D tentatively TRBD2 (5 bases). This CDR3 is built from 16 residues. Deletions cut 5 bases from V and 5 bases from J, with 18 bases between. Germline CDR1 MNHEY, CDR2 SMNVEV (reference sequence).

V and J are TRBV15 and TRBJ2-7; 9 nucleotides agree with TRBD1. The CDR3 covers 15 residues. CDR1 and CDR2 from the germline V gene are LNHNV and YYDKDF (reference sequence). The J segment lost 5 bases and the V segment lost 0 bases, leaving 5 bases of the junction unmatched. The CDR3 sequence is CATSRDRDRDHEQYF. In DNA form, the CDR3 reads TGTGCCACCAGCAGAGATCGGGACAGGGACCACGAGCAGTACTTC.

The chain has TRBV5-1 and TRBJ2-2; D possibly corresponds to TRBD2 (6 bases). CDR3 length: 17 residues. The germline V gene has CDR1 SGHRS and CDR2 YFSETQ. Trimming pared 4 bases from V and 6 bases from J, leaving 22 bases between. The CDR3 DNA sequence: TGCGCCAGCAGCCCCATAGCTGGGGGGAGTACAGCCGGGGAGCTGTTTTTT. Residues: CASSPIAGGSTAGELFF. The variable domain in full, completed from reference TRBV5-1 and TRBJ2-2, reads KAGVTQTPRYLIKTRGQQVTLSCSPISGHRSVSWYQQTPGQGLQFLFEYFSETQRNKGNFPGRFSGRQFSNSRSEMNVSTLELGDSALYLCASSPIAGGSTAGELFFGEGSRLTVL.

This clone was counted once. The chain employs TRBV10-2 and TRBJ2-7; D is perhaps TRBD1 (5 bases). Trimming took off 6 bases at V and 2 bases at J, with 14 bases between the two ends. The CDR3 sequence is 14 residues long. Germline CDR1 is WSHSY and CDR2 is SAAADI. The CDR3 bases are TGCGCCAGCAGGGATACAGGAATTACCTACGAGCAGTACGTC. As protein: CASRDTGITYEQYV.

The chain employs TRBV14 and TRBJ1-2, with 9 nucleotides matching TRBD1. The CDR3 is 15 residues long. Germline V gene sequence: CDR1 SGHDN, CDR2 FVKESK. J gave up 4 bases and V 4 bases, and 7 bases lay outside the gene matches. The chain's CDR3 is CASSPQGQGVYGYTF. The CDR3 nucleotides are TGTGCCAGCAGCCCCCAGGGACAGGGTGTCTATGGCTACACCTTC.

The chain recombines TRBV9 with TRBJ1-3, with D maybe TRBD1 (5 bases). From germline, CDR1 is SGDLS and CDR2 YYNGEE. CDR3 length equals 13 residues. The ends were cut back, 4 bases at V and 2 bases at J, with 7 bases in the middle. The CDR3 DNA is TGTGCCAGCAGCCAGGGCCCTGGAAACACCATATATTTT. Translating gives CASSQGPGNTIYF.

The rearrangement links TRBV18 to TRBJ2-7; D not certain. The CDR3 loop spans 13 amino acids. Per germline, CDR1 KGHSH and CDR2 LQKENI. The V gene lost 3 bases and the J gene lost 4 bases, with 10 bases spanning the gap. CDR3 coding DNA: TGTGCCAGCTCACCCAAAGATCGGTACGAGCAGTACTTC. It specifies CASSPKDRYEQYF.

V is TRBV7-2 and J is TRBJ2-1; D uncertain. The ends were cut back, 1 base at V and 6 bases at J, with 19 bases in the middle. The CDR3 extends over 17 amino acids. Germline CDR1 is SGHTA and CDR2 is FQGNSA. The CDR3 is CASSLGVGLSFGNEQFF. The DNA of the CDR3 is TGTGCCAGCAGCTTAGGCGTTGGGCTCTCATTTGGCAATGAGCAGTTCTTC.

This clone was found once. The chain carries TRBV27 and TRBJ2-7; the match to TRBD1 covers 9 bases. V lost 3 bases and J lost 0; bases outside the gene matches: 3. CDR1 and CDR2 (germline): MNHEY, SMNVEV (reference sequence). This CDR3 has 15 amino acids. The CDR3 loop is CASSFTGGLSYEQYF. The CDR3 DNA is TGTGCCAGCAGTTTCACAGGGGGCCTCTCCTACGAGCAGTACTTC.

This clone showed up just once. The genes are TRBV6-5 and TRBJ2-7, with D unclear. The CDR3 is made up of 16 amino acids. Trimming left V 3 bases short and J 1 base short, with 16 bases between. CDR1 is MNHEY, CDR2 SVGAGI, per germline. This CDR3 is CASSYGVSALSYEQYF. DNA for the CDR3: TGTGCCAGCAGTTATGGAGTGTCAGCGTTATCCTACGAGCAGTACTTC.

The CDR3: CASSYRGYDGYTF. CDR3 nucleotide sequence: TGTGCCAGCAGTTACAGGGGGTACGACGGCTACACCTTC. This chain links TRBV6-5 with TRBJ1-2, with D perhaps TRBD1 (6 bases). The CDR3 consists of 13 residues. The germline V and J ends were trimmed by 2 bases and 8 bases, with 12 bases remaining between them. Germline loops: CDR1 MNHEY, CDR2 SVGAGI.

The CDR3 sequence: CASSDSYGSPTF. Here the CDR3 DNA reads TGTGCCAGCAGTGACTCCTACGGTTCCCCAACCTTC. V usage is TRBV6-4 and J usage is TRBJ1-2; no definite D call. Trimming pared 0 bases from V and 14 bases from J, leaving 13 bases between. Germline V gives CDR1 MRHNA, CDR2 SNTAGT. There are 12 residues in the CDR3.

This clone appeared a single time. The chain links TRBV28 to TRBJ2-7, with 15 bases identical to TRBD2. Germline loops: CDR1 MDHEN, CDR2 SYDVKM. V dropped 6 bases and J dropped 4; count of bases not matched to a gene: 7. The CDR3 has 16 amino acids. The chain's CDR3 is CASRPGLAGGGYEQYF. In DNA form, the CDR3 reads TGTGCCAGCAGACCGGGACTAGCGGGAGGCGGATACGAGCAGTACTTC. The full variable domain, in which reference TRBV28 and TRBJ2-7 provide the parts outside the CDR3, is DVKVTQSSRYLVKRTGEKVFLECVQDMDHENMFWYRQDPGLGLRLIYFSYDVKMKEKGDIPEGYSVSREKKERFSLILESASTNQTSMYLCASRPGLAGGGYEQYFGPGTRLTVT.

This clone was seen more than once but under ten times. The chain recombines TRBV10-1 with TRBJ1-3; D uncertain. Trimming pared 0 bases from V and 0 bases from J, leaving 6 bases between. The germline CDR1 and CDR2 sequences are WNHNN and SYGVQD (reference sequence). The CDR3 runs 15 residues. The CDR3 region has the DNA TGCGCCAGCAGTGAGTCCGCGTCCTCTGGAAACACCATATATTTT. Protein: CASSESASSGNTIYF.

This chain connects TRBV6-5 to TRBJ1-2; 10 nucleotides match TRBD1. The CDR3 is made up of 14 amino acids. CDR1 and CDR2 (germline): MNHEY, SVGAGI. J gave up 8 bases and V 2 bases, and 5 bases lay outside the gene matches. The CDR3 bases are TGTGCCAGCAGTTACGACAGGGGGCAGAGAGGCTACACCTTC. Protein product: CASSYDRGQRGYTF.

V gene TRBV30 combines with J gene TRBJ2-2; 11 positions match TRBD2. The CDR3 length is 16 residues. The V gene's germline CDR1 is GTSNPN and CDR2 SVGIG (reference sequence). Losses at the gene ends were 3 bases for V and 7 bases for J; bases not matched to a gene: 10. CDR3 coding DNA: TGTGCCTGGAGCTCCGGGCTAGCGGGAGGTCTCGGGGAGCTGTTTTTT. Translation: CAWSSGLAGGLGELFF.

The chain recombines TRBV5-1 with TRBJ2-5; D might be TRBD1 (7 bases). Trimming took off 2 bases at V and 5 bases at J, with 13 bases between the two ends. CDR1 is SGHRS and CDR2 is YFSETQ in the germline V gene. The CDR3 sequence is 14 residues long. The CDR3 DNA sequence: TGCGCCAGCAGCTTCGGGACAGCGGGCGAGACCCAGTACTTC. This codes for CASSFGTAGETQYF.

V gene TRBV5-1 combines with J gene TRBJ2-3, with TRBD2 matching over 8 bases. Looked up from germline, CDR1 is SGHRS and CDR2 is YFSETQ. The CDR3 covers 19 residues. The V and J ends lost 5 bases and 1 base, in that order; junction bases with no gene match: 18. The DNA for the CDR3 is TGCGCCAGCAGTCTTTATCCGGGACTAGGGGGGTCTGGCACAGATACGCAGTATTTT. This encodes CASSLYPGLGGSGTDTQYF.

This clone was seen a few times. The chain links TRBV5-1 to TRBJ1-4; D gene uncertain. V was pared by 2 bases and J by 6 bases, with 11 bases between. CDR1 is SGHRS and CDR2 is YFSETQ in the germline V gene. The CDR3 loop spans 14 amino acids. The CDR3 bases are TGCGCCAGCAGCTTAGGAGGAGGCGATGAAAAACTGTTTTTT. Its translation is CASSLGGGDEKLFF.

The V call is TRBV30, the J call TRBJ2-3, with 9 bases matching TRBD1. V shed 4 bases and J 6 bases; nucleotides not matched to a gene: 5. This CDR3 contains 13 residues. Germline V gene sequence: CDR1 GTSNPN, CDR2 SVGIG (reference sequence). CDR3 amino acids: CAWTVQGADTQYF. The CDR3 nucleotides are TGTGCCTGGACTGTACAGGGGGCGGATACGCAGTATTTT.

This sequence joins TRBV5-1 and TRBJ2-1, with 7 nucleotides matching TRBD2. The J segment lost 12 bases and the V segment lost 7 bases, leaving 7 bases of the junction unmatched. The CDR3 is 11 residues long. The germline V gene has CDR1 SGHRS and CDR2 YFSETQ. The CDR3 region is CASGEGSGQFF. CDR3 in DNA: TGCGCCAGCGGGGAGGGGAGTGGGCAGTTCTTC.

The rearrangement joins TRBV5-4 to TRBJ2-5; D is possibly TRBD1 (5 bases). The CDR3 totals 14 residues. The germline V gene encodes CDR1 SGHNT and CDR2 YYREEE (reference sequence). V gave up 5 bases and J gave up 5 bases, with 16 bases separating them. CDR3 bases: TGTGCCAGCAGGCAGGACACGGATGACGAGACCCAGTACTTC. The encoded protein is CASRQDTDDETQYF.